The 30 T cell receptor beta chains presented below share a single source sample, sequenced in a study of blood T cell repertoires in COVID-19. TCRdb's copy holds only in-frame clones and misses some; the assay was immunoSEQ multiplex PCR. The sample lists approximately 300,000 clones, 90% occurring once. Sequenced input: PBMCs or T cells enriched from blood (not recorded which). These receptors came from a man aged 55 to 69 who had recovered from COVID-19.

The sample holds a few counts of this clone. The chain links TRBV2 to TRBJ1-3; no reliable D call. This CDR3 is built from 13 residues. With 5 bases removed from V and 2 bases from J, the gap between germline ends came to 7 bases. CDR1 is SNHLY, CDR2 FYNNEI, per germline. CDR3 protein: CASSIYTGNTIYF. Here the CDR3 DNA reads TGTGCCAGCAGTATATACACTGGAAACACCATATATTTT.

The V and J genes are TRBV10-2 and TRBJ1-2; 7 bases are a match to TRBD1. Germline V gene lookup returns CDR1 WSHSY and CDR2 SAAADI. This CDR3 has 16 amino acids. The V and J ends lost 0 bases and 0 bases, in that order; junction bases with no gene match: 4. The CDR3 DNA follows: TGCGCCAGCAGTGAGTCCCGGACAGGCGCTAACTATGGCTACACCTTC. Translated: CASSESRTGANYGYTF.

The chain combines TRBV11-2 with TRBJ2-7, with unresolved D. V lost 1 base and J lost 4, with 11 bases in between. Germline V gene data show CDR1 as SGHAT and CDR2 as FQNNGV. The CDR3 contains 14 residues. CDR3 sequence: CASSLGLERYEQYF. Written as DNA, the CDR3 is TGTGCCAGCAGCTTAGGGCTAGAAAGGTACGAGCAGTACTTC.

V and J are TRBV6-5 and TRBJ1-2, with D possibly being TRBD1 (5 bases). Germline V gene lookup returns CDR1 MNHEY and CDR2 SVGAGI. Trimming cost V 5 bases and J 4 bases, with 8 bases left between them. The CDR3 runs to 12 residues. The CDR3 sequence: CASSTGFYGYTF. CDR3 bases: TGTGCCAGCAGTACAGGTTTCTATGGCTACACCTTC.

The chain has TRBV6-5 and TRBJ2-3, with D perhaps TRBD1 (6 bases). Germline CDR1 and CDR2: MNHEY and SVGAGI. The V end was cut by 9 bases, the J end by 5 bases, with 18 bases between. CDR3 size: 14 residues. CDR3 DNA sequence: TGTGCCAGTCGGACAGCTGGGTTAGGAGATACGCAGTATTTT. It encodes CASRTAGLGDTQYF.

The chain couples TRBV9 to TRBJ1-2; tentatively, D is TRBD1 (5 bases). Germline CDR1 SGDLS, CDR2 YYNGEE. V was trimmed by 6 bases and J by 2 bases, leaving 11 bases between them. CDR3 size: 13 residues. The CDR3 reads CASMGRVNYGYTF. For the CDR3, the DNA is TGTGCCAGCATGGGCAGGGTGAACTATGGCTACACCTTC.

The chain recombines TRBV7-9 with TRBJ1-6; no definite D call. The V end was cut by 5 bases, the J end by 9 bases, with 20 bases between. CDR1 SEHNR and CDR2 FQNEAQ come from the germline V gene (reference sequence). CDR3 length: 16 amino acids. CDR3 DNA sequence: TGTGCCAGCAGCCTCCCGGACCTACGGAGGAGTTCACCCCTCCACTTT. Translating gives CASSLPDLRRSSPLHF.

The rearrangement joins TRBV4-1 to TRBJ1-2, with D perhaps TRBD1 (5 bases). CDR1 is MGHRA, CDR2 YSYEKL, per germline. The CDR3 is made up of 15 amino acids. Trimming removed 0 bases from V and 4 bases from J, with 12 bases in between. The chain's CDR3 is CASSQDSRQGYGYTF. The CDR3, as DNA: TGCGCCAGCAGCCAAGATTCGCGGCAGGGCTATGGCTACACCTTC.

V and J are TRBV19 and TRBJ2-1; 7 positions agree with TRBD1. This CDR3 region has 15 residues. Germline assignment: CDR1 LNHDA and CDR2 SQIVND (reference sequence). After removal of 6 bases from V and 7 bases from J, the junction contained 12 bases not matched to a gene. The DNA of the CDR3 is TGTGCCAGTAGCCCAGGGGGTTTTGCTTGGAATGAGCAGTTCTTC. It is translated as CASSPGGFAWNEQFF. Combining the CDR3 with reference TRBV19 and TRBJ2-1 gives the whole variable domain DGGITQSPKYLFRKEGQNVTLSCEQNLNHDAMYWYRQDPGQGLRLIYYSQIVNDFQKGDIAEGYSVSREKKESFPLTVTSAQKNPTAFYLCASSPGGFAWNEQFFGPGTRLTVL.

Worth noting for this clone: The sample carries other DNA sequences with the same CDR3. The chain's CDR3 is CSARQGYEQYF. The CDR3 bases are TGCAGTGCTAGACAGGGCTACGAGCAGTACTTC. The chain is built from TRBV20-1 and TRBJ2-7; TRBD1 is a possible D gene (5 bases). Germline CDR1 DFQATT, CDR2 SNEGSKA (reference sequence). V was cut by 2 bases and J by 3 bases, with 5 bases left in between. This CDR3 has 11 amino acids.

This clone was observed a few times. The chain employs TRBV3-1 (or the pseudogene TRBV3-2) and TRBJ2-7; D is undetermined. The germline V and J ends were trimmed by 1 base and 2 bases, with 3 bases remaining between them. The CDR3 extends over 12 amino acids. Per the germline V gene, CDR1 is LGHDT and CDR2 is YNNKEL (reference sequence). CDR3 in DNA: TGTGCCAGCAGCCAAGTAACCTACGAGCAGTACTTC. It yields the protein CASSQVTYEQYF.

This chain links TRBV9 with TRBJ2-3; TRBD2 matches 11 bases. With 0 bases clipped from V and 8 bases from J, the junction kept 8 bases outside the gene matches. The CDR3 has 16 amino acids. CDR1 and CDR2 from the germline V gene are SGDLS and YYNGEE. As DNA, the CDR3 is TGTGCCAGCAGCGTAGCCAGGACTAGCGGGCAGAGTACGCAGTATTTT. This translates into CASSVARTSGQSTQYF.

The CDR3 DNA reads as TGCGCCAGCAGCGCAGCACAGGGGAGCTCTGGAAACACCATATATTTT. This gives the protein CASSAAQGSSGNTIYF. This chain links TRBV5-1 with TRBJ1-3; 7 bases agree with TRBD1. The V gene's germline CDR1 is SGHRS and CDR2 YFSETQ. V dropped 4 bases and J dropped 0; count of bases not matched to a gene: 7. This CDR3 contains 16 residues.

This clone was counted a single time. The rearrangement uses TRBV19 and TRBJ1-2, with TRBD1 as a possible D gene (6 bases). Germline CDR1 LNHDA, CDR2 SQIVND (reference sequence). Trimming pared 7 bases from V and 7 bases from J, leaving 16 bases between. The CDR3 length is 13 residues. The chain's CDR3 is CASKIDRWAGYTF. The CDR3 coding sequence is TGTGCCAGTAAAATCGACAGGTGGGCTGGCTACACCTTC.

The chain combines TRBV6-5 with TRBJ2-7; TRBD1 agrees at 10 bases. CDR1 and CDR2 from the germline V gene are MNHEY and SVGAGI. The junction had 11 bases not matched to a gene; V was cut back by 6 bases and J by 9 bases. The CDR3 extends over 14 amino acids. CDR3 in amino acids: CASRGTGVASGQYF. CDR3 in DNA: TGTGCCAGCAGAGGGACAGGGGTAGCCTCAGGGCAGTACTTC.

The CDR3 DNA sequence: TGTGCCAGCAGTACGCCAGGGAATCAGCCCCAGCATTTT. Encoded protein: CASSTPGNQPQHF. The V call is TRBV6-6, the J call TRBJ1-5; possible D gene TRBD1, 5 bases. CDR3 size: 13 residues. The ends were cut back, 5 bases at V and 4 bases at J, with 9 bases in the middle. CDR1 MNHNY and CDR2 SVGAGI come from the germline V gene (reference sequence).

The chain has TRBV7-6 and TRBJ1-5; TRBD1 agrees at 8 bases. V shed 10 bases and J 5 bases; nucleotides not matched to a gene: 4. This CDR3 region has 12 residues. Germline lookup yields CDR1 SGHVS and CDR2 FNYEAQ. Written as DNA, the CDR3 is TGTGCCAACGGACAGGGTGATCAGCCCCAGCATTTT. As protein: CANGQGDQPQHF. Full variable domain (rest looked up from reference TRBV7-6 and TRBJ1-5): GAGVSQSPRYKVTKRGQDVALRCDPISGHVSLYWYRQALGQGPEFLTYFNYEAQQDKSGLPNDRFSAERPEGSISTLTIQRTEQRDSAMYRCANGQGDQPQHFGDGTRLSIL.

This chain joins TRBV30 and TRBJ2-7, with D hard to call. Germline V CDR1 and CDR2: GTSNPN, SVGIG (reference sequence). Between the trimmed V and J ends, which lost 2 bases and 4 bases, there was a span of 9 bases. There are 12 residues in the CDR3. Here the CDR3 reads CAWSSQRYEQYF. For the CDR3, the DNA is TGTGCCTGGAGTTCCCAGAGGTACGAGCAGTACTTC.

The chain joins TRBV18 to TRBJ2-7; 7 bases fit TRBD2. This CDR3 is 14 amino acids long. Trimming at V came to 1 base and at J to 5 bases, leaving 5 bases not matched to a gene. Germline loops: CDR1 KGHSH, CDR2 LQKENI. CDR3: CASSPQGGSHEQYF. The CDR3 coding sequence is TGTGCCAGCTCACCACAGGGAGGGTCCCACGAGCAGTACTTC.

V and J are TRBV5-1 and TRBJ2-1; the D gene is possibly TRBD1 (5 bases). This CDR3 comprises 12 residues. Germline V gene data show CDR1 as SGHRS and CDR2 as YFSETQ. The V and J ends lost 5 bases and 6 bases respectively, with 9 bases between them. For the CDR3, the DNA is TGCGCCAGCAGTACGACAGTCAATGAGCAGTTCTTC. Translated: CASSTTVNEQFF.

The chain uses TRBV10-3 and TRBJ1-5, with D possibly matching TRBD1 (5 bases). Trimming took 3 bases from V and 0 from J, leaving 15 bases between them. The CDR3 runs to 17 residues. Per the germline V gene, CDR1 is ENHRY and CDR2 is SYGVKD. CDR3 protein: CAISDYREGFSNQPQHF. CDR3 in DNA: TGTGCCATCAGTGATTATCGGGAGGGGTTTAGCAATCAGCCCCAGCATTTT.

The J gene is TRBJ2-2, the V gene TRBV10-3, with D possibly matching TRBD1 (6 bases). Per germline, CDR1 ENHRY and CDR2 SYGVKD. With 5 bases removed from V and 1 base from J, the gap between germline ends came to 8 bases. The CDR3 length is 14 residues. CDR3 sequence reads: CAISSTGNTGELFF. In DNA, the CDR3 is TGTGCCATCAGTTCGACAGGGAACACCGGGGAGCTGTTTTTT.

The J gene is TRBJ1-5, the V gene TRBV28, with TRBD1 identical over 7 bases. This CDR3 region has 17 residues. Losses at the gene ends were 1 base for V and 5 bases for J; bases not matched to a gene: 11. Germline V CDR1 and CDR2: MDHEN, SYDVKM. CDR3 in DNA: TGTGCCAGCAGTTTATCCAAGGGGGCAGCACGATATCAGCCCCAGCATTTT. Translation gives CASSLSKGAARYQPQHF.

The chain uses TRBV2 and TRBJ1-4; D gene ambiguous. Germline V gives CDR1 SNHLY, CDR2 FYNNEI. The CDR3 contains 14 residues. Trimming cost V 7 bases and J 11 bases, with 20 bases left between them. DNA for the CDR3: TGTGCCAGCATTCTTTGGACTGGTGGAAGGAAACTGTTTTTT. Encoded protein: CASILWTGGRKLFF. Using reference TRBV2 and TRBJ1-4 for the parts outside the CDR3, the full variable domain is EPEVTQTPSHQVTQMGQEVILRCVPISNHLYFYWYRQILGQKVEFLVSFYNNEISEKSEIFDDQFSVERPDGSNFTLKIRSTKLEDSAMYFCASILWTGGRKLFFGSGTQLSVL.

This CDR3 is CASSVRQGRVTEAFF. The CDR3 coding sequence is TGTGCCAGCAGTGTGAGACAGGGGCGGGTGACTGAAGCTTTCTTT. The chain combines TRBV2 with TRBJ1-1; TRBD1 matches 8 bases. Unmatched junction bases numbered 9, after V lost 4 bases and J lost 5 bases. CDR1 and CDR2 from the germline V gene are SNHLY and FYNNEI. The CDR3 has 15 amino acids.

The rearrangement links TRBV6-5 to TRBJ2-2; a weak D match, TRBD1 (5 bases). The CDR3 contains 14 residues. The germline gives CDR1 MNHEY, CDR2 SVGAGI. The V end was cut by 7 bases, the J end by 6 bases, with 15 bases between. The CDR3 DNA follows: TGTGCCAGCACCGGACAAGTATCGGCCGGGGAGCTGTTTTTT. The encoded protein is CASTGQVSAGELFF.

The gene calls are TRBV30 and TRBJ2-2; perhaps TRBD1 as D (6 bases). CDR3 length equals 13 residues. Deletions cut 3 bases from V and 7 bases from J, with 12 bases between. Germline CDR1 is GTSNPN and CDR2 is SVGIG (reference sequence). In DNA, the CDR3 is TGTGCCTGGAGGACACAGGGTGGCGGGGAGCTGTTTTTT. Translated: CAWRTQGGGELFF. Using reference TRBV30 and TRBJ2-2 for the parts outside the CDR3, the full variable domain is SQTIHQWPATLVQPVGSPLSLECTVEGTSNPNLYWYRQAAGRGLQLLFYSVGIGQISSEVPQNLSASRPQDRQFILSSKKLLLSDSGFYLCAWRTQGGGELFFGEGSRLTVL.

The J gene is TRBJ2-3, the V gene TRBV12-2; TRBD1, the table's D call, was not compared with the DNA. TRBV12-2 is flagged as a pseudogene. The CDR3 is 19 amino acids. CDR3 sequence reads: CASRSGHVRAKTSTDTQYF. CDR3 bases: TGTGCAAGTCGCTCAGGGCACGTACGGGCAAAAACTAGCACAGATACGCAGTATTTT.

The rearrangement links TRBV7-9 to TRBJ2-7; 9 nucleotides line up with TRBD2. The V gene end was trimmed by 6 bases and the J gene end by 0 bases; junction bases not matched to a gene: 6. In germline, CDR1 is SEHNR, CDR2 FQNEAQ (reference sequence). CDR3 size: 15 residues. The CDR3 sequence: CASSTTSGGSYEQYF. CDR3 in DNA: TGTGCCAGCAGTACGACTAGCGGAGGCTCCTACGAGCAGTACTTC.

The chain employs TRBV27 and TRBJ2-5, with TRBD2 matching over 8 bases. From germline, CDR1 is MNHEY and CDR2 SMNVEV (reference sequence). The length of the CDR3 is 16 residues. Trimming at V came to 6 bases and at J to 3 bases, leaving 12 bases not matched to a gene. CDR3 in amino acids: CASSLGAGTRKETQYF. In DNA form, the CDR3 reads TGTGCCAGCAGCCTAGGGGCCGGGACTAGAAAAGAGACCCAGTACTTC.